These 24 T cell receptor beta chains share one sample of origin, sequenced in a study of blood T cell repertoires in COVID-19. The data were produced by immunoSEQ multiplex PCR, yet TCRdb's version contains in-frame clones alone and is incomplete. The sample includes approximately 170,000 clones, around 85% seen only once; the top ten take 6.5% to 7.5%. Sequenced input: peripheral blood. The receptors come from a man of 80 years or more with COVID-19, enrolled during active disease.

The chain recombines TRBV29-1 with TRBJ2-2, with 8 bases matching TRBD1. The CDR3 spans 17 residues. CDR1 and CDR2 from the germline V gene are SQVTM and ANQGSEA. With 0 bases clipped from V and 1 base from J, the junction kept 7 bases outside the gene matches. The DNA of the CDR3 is TGCAGCGTTGAAGATCACAGGGGGGCAGGGAACACCGGGGAGCTGTTTTTT. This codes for CSVEDHRGAGNTGELFF.

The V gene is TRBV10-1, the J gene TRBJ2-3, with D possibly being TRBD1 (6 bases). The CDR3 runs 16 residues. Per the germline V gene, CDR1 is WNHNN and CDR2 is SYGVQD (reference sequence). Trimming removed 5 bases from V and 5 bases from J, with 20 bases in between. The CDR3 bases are TGCGCCAGCAGTAGGAGACAGGTTTCCCCAGGAGATACGCAGTATTTT. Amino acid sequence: CASSRRQVSPGDTQYF.

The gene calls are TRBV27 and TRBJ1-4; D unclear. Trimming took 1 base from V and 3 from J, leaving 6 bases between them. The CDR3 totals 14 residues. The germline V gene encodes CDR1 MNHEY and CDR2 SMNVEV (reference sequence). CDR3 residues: CASSLWAANEKLFF. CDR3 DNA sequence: TGTGCCAGCAGTTTATGGGCAGCTAATGAAAAACTGTTTTTT.

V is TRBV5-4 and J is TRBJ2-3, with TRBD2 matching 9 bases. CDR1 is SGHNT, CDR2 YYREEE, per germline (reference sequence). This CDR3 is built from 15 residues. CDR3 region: CSTTSGSPSTDTQYF. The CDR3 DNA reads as TGTTCGACGACTAGCGGCTCTCCTAGCACAGATACGCAGTATTTT.

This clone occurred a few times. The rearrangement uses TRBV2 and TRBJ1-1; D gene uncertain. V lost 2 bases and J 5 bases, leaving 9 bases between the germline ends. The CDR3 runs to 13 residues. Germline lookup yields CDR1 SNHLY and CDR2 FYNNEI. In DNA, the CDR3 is TGTGCCAGCAGTGAATCCGGGGATACTGAAGCTTTCTTT. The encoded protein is CASSESGDTEAFF. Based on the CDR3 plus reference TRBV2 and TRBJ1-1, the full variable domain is EPEVTQTPSHQVTQMGQEVILRCVPISNHLYFYWYRQILGQKVEFLVSFYNNEISEKSEIFDDQFSVERPDGSNFTLKIRSTKLEDSAMYFCASSESGDTEAFFGQGTRLTVV.

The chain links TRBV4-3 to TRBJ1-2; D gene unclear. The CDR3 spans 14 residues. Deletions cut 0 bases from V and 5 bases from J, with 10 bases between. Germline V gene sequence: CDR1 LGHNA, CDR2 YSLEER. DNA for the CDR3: TGCGCCAGCAGCCAAGAAACAGCTACATATGGCTACACCTTC. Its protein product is CASSQETATYGYTF.

The CDR3 loop is CASSKGGEQDTQYF. The CDR3, as DNA: TGTGCCAGCAGTAAAGGGGGTGAACAAGATACGCAGTATTTT. J is TRBJ2-3 and V is TRBV6-2 or TRBV6-3, with a tentative D call TRBD1 (6 bases). This CDR3 spans 14 amino acids. V lost 5 bases to trimming and J lost 5 bases, with 14 bases between them. Germline CDR1 is MNHEY and CDR2 is SVGEGT.

The DNA for the CDR3 is TGTGCCATCAGTGTGGAGAGTAGTTCACCCCTCCACTTT. Amino acid sequence: CAISVESSSPLHF. V is TRBV10-3 and J is TRBJ1-6; D not certain. This CDR3 contains 13 residues. The germline V gene encodes CDR1 ENHRY and CDR2 SYGVKD. Trimming removed 4 bases at V and 9 bases at J, with 10 bases between.

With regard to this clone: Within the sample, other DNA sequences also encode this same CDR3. DNA for the CDR3: TGTGCCAGCAGCTTGGACAGTTCTGGAAACACCATATATTTT. This gives the protein CASSLDSSGNTIYF. The J gene is TRBJ1-3, the V gene TRBV5-6, with D hard to call. The CDR3 extends over 14 amino acids. V lost 0 bases to trimming and J lost 1 base, with 5 bases between them. Germline V gene lookup returns CDR1 SGHDT and CDR2 YYEEEE.

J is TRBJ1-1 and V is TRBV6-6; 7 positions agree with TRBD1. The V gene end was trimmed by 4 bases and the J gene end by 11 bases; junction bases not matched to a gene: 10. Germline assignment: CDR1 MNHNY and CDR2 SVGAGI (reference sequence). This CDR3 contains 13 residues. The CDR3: CASSSTGKGEAFF. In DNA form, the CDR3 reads TGTGCCAGCAGTTCGACAGGGAAGGGTGAGGCTTTCTTT.

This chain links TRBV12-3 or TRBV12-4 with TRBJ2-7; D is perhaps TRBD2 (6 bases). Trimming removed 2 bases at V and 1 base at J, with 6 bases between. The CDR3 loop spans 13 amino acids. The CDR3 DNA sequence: TGTGCCAGCAGTTTACGGGAGTCCTACGAGCAGTACTTC. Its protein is CASSLRESYEQYF.

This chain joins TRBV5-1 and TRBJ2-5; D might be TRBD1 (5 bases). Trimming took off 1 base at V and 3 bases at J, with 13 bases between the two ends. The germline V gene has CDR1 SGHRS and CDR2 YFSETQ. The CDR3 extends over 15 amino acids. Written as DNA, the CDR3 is TGCGCCAGCAGCTTGAATGGCAGGGCGGAAGAGACCCAGTACTTC. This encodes CASSLNGRAEETQYF.

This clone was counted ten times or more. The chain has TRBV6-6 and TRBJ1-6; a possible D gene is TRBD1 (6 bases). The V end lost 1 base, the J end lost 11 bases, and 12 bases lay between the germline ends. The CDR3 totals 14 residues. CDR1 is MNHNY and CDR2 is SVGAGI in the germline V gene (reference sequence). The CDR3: CASSYLDRLPPLHF. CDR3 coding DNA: TGTGCCAGCAGTTACTTAGACAGGTTACCACCCCTCCACTTT.

The CDR3 DNA sequence: TGTGCCAGCAGCTTATCATCTGGGGCCAACGTCCTGACTTTC. Amino acid sequence: CASSLSSGANVLTF. The genes are TRBV7-9 and TRBJ2-6; the D is unclear. Germline values: CDR1 SEHNR, CDR2 FQNEAQ (reference sequence). This CDR3 comprises 14 residues. Trimming stripped 2 bases from V and 1 base from J, with 3 bases between.

CDR3: CASRAQGSSGNTIYF. As DNA, the CDR3 is TGTGCCAGCAGGGCCCAAGGGAGCTCTGGAAACACCATATATTTT. This chain connects TRBV28 to TRBJ1-3; D remains unclear. The CDR3 is 15 amino acids. Trimming took 6 bases from V and 0 from J, leaving 12 bases between them. Per germline, CDR1 MDHEN and CDR2 SYDVKM.

CDR3 coding DNA: TGTGCCGCGCAGGGGGCCCAGGGCGAGCAGTACTTC. This sequence encodes CAAQGAQGEQYF. V gene TRBV24-1 combines with J gene TRBJ2-7; 8 bases match TRBD1. The CDR3 extends over 12 amino acids. V was clipped by 12 bases and J by 6 bases; unmatched bases: 9. Germline CDR1 reads KGHDR; CDR2 reads SFDVKD.

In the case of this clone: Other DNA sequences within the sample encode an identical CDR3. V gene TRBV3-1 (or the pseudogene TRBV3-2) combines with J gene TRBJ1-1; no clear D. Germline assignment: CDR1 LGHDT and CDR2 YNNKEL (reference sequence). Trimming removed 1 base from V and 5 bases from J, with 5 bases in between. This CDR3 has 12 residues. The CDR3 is CASSQVETEAFF. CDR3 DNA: TGTGCCAGCAGCCAAGTCGAGACTGAAGCTTTCTTT.

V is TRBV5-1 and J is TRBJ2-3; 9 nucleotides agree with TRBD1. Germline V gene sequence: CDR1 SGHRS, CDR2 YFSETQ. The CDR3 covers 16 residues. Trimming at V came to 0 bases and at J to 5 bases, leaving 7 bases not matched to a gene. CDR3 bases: TGCGCCAGCAGCTTGGCCTCACAGGGGGCGTTAGATACGCAGTATTTT. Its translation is CASSLASQGALDTQYF.

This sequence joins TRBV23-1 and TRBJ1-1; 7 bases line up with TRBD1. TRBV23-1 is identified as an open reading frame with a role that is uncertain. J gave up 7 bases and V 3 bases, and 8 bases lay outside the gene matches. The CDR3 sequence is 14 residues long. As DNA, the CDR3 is TGCGCCAGCAGTCACACAAACAGGGGTTTTGAAGCTTTCTTT. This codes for CASSHTNRGFEAFF.

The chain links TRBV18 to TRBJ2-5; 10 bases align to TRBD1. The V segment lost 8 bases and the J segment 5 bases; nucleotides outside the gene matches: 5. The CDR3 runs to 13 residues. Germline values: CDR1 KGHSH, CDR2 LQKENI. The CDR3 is CASDGTGEETQYF. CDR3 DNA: TGTGCCAGCGACGGGACAGGGGAGGAGACCCAGTACTTC.

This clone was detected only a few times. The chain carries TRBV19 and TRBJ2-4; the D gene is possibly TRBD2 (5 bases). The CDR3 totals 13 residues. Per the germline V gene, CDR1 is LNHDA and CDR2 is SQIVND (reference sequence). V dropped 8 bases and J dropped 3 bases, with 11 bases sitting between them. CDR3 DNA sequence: TGTGCCAGTCTGGACGGGGACAAAAACATTCAGTACTTC. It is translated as CASLDGDKNIQYF.

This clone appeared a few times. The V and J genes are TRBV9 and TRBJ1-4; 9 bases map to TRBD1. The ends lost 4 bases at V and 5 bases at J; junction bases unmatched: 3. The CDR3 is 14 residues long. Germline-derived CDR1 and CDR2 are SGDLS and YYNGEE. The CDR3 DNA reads TGTGCCAGCAGCATTGGGACAGGGAATGAAAAACTGTTTTTT. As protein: CASSIGTGNEKLFF.

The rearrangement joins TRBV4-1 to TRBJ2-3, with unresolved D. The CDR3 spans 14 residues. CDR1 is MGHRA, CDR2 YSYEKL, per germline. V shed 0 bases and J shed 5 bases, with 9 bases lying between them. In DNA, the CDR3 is TGCGCCAGCAGCCAAGATCAGGCGAGAGATACGCAGTATTTT. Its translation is CASSQDQARDTQYF.

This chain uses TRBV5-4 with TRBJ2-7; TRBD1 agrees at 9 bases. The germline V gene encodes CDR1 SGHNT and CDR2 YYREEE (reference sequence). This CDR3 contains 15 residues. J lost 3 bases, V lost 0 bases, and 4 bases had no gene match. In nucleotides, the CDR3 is TGTGCCAGCAGCTTGGACGTGACAGGGGGCTACGAGCAGTACTTC. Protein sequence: CASSLDVTGGYEQYF.